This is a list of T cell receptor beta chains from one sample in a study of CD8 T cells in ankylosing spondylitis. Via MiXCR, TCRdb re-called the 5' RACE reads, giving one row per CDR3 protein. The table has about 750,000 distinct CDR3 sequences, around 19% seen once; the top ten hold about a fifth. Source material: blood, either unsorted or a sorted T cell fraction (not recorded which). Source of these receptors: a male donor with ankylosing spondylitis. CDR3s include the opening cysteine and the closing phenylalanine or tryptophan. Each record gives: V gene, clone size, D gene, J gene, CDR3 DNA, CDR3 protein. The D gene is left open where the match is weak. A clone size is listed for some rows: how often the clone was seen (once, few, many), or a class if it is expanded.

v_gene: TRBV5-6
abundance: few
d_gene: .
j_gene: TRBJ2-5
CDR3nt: TGTGCCAGCAGCTTGAGTTGGGGGTTCCAAGAGACCCAGTACTTC
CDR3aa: CASSLSWGFQETQYF

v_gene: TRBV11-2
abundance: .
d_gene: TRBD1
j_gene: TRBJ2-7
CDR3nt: TGTGCCAGCAGCTTTTGGGACAGGGATTGGGAGCAGTACTTC
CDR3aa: CASSFWDRDWEQYF

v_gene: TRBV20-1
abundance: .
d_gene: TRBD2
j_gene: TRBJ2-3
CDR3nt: TGCAGTGCGCTGACCCCGACTAGCGGGACAAGCACAGATACGCAGTATTTT
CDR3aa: CSALTPTSGTSTDTQYF

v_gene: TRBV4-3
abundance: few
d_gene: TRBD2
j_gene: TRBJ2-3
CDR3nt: TGCGCCAGCAGCCAAGACCCGCTAGCGGGAGATACGCAGTATTTT
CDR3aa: CASSQDPLAGDTQYF

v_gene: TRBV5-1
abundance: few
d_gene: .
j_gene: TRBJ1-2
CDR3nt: TGCGCCAGCAGCTTGCAGACCGCTAACTATGGCTACACCTTC
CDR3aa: CASSLQTANYGYTF

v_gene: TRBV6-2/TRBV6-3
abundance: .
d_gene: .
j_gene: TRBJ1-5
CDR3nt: TGTGCCAGCAGTTACTGGCCGAATCAGCCCCAGCATTTT
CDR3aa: CASSYWPNQPQHF

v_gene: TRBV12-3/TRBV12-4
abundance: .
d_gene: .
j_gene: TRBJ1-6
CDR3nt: TGTGCCAGCAGCCGAACAAGAGGGGGGAATTCACCCCTCCACTTT
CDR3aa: CASSRTRGGNSPLHF

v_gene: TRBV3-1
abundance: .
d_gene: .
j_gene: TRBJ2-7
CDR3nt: TGTGCCAGCAGCACTGGGTCGATCGGCTCCTACGAGCAGTACTTC
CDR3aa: CASSTGSIGSYEQYF

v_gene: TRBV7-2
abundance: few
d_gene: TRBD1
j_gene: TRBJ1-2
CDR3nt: TGTGCCAGCAGCTTACAAGGGACAGCTTATGGCTACACCTTC
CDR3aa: CASSLQGTAYGYTF

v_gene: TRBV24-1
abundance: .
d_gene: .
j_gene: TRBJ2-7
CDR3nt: TGTGCCACCAGTGATTATATTGGGACCCCACGAGGCAAGCAGTACTTC
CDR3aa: CATSDYIGTPRGKQYF

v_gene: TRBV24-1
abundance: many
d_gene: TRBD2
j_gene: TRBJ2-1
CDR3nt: TGTGCCACCAGTGACCTGGGACTAGGGAAGGTCAATGAGCAGTTCTTC
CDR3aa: CATSDLGLGKVNEQFF

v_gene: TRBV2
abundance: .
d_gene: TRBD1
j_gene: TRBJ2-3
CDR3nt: TGTGCCAGCAGTGGGCCCTTCAGGGACAGAGGCACAGATACGCAGTATTTT
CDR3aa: CASSGPFRDRGTDTQYF

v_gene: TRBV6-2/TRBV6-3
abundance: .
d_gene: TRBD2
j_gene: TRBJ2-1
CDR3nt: TGTGCCAGCAGTTACCAAGGGGGACTAGCGGGATCCTACAATGAGCAGTTCTTC
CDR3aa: CASSYQGGLAGSYNEQFF

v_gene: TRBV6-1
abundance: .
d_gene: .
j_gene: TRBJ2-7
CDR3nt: TGTGCCAGCACCTTCTCCTACGAGCAGTACTTC
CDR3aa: CASTFSYEQYF

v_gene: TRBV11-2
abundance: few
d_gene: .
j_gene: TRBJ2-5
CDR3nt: TGTGCCAGCAGCACCCCCCCTATCCAAGAGACCCAGTACTTC
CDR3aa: CASSTPPIQETQYF

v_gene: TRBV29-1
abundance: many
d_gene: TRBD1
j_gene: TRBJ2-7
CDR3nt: TGCAGCGTAACCGGGACAGGGTCTTTTCGCGAGCAGTACTTC
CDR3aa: CSVTGTGSFREQYF

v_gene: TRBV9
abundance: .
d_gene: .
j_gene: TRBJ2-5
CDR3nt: TGTGCCAGCAGCGTAGCGTATTACGGGGGCCAAGAGACCCAGTACTTC
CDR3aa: CASSVAYYGGQETQYF

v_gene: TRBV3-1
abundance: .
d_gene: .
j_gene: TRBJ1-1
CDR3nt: TGTGCCAGCAGCCAAGATGGGGGATTCACTGAAGCTTTCTTT
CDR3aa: CASSQDGGFTEAFF

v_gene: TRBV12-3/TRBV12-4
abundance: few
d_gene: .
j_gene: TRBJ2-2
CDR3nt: TGTGCCAGCAGTCCGCTAGCGAACACCGGGGAGCTGTTTTTT
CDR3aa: CASSPLANTGELFF

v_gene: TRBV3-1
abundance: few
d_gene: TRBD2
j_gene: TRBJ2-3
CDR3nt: TGTGCCAGCAGCCCGACTAGCGGGAAAGTAGATACGCAGTATTTT
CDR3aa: CASSPTSGKVDTQYF

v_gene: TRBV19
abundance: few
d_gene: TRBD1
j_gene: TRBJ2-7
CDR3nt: TGTGCCAGTAGTTCGAGACAGGGAAACTACGAGCAGTACTTC
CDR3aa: CASSSRQGNYEQYF

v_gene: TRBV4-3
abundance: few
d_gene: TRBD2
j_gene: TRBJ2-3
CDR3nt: TGCGCCAGCAGCCTCCTAAATAGCGGGAGGGGCGATACGCAGTATTTT
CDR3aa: CASSLLNSGRGDTQYF

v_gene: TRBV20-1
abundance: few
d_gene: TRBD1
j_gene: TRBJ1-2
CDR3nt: TGCAGTGCTCAGAATCCCTCGACAGGGGTGACCGGCTACACCTTC
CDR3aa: CSAQNPSTGVTGYTF

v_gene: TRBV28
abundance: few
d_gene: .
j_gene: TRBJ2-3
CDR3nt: TGTGCCAGCAGTACAGAGAGGCCCACAGATACGCAGTATTTT
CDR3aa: CASSTERPTDTQYF

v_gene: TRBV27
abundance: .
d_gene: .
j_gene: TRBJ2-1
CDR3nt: TGTGCCAGCAGTTGGGTAGCAACGGGCAATGAGCAGTTCTTC
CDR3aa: CASSWVATGNEQFF